This TCR beta chain came from a study of CD8 T cells in ankylosing spondylitis (dated by TCRdb to between 2016 and 2019). At the level of the whole study: The study profiled T cell receptor beta repertoires in healthy donors and ankylosing spondylitis patients to find disease-linked TCR variants. The full study cohort was made up of about 24 ankylosing spondylitis patients and over 90 healthy donors. Samples of peripheral blood were taken, and for ankylosing spondylitis patients, synovial fluid was collected as well.

Sequencing was carried out with an Illumina HiSeq 2500. Quantitative 5'-RACE with molecular barcodes was the method used to prepare the TCR beta libraries. The paper's processing steps were these. Disease-linked TCR variants were identified with a new computational method built on a probabilistic model of VDJ rearrangement. The public reads were reanalyzed by TCRdb: fastp trimming at Q25, MiXCR alignment, in-frame beta chains only. Rows with one shared CDR3 protein collapse into an entry with the most common genes and DNA. The V and J calls and clone size are TCRdb's, not the authors'. For this sample there are fewer than 35,000 distinct CDR3 sequences; less than 40% appear just once. The ten largest clones take up under 50% of the sample. Synovial fluid samples were matched to blood samples from the same ankylosing spondylitis patients. Study-wide findings and limitations: A CD8+ phenotype was shown by the disease-linked clones, which were found at relatively low frequencies in peripheral blood. The disease-linked clones were reported to be significantly enriched in matched synovial fluid samples from ankylosing spondylitis patients. A TCR beta motif of several highly homologous amino acid variants appeared characteristic of blood from ankylosing spondylitis patients. Some TCR beta motif variants had previously been reported in synovial fluid and blood of reactive arthritis patients, which suggested common disease-initiation mechanisms.

Turning to this clonotype: The specificity of this receptor is unknown. Base qualities were left out, and no much larger clone turns up one base away.

The CDR3, cysteine through phenylalanine, is 14 amino acids long. The kept DNA is CDR3 alone, 42 bases in frame from the first base. CDR1 and CDR2, per the germline V gene, are SGHDT and YYEEEE. Trimming takes 6 bases off V and 7 bases off J; junction bases not matched to a gene: 7. The source material was synovial fluid, either unsorted or a sorted T cell fraction (not recorded which). This TCR derives from a male donor with ankylosing spondylitis. The chain was built from TRBV5-6 and TRBJ2-1, with 10 middle bases fitting TRBD2. This receptor has the CDR3 CASTPLTSGNEQFF. The DNA reads TGTGCCAGCACCCCACTGACTAGCGGGAATGAGCAGTTCTTC.